A selection of T cell receptor beta chains follows, all from one sample in a study of early T cells in non-severe SARS-CoV-2 infection. In TCRdb, the 5' RACE reads were re-called with MiXCR into one record per CDR3 protein. The table lists about 69,000 distinct CDR3 sequences, roughly 4.5% of them singletons. The specimen comprised whole blood, sampled at baseline. The receptors come from an adult who was a healthcare worker with PCR-confirmed SARS-CoV-2 infection or an uninfected control (not recorded which). The donor label of this sample is uncertain. Each CDR3 is given with its conserved first and last residue. D genes are given only for firm matches. Not every row has a clone size; where given, it reads once, few, many or a size class.

TRBJ2-2	TRBV28	many	.	CASSAGTGELFF	TGTGCCAGCTCTGCGGGAACCGGGGAGCTGTTTTTT
TRBJ1-5	TRBV18	few	.	CASSPLGQSNQPQHF	TGTGCCAGCTCACCGCTAGGGCAAAGCAATCAGCCCCAGCATTTT
TRBJ2-5	TRBV7-9	few	.	CASSLSGGYQETQYF	TGTGCCAGCAGCCTCAGTGGGGGCTACCAAGAGACCCAGTACTTC
TRBJ2-1	TRBV27	few	.	CASMELNEQFF	TGTGCCAGCATGGAGCTGAATGAGCAGTTCTTC
TRBJ2-4	TRBV6-5	many	.	CASSSGPKNIQYF	TGTGCCAGCAGTTCGGGCCCCAAAAACATTCAGTACTTC
TRBJ1-4	TRBV12-3/TRBV12-4	many	.	CASSLTSVGEKLFF	TGTGCCAGCAGCCTGACCTCTGTGGGGGAAAAACTGTTTTTT
TRBJ1-4	TRBV10-1	many	.	CASSVGGNNEKLFF	TGCGCCAGCAGTGTGGGGGGAAATAATGAAAAACTGTTTTTT
TRBJ1-1	TRBV4-3	many	.	CASSHGLTENTEAFF	TGCGCCAGCAGCCATGGATTAACAGAGAACACTGAAGCTTTCTTT
TRBJ2-3	TRBV20-1	few	.	CSASGPDTQYF	TGCAGTGCTAGTGGCCCAGATACGCAGTATTTT
TRBJ1-2	TRBV28	many	.	CASSLGWGNGYTF	TGTGCCAGCAGTTTGGGTTGGGGGAATGGCTACACCTTC
TRBJ1-5	TRBV5-1	many	.	CASSREGDNQPQHF	TGCGCCAGCAGCAGGGAGGGGGACAATCAGCCCCAGCATTTT
TRBJ2-7	TRBV6-2/TRBV6-3	many	.	CASSSLGGLYEQYF	TGTGCCAGCAGTTCCCTCGGGGGGCTGTACGAGCAGTACTTC
TRBJ1-2	TRBV5-6	.	TRBD1	CASSFRDRGAMDYGYTF	TGTGCCAGCAGCTTCCGGGACAGGGGAGCGATGGACTATGGCTACACCTTC
TRBJ2-2	TRBV11-2	many	.	CASSLRPGGTGELFF	TGTGCCAGCAGCTTAAGGCCCGGGGGCACCGGGGAGCTGTTTTTT
TRBJ1-6	TRBV7-9	many	.	CASSKTGVGSPLHF	TGTGCCAGCAGTAAAACGGGGGTAGGGTCACCCCTCCACTTT
TRBJ1-1	TRBV28	.	TRBD1	CASEGQPNTEAFF	TGTGCCAGCGAGGGACAGCCGAACACTGAAGCTTTCTTT
TRBJ1-1	TRBV6-2/TRBV6-3	many	.	CASSRMNTEAFF	TGTGCCAGCAGCCGAATGAACACTGAAGCTTTCTTT
TRBJ1-3	TRBV14	.	.	CASSYASGNTIYF	TGTGCCAGCAGTTACGCCTCTGGAAACACCATATATTTT
TRBJ2-5	TRBV5-4	.	.	CASSSGTQGRYQETQYF	TGTGCCAGCAGTTCCGGGACACAAGGACGTTACCAAGAGACCCAGTACTTC